This T cell receptor (beta chain) was recovered during a study of T cell responses to AZD1222 COVID-19 vaccine. Repertoires were generated with immunoSEQ multiplex PCR, while TCRdb's copy carries only in-frame clones and drops some. Among fewer than 200,000 clones, 70% to 90% were seen once, and the ten largest hold 0.85% to 1.1%. To note about this clone: The junction does not match germline at one end; this may be a read error.

The CDR3 runs to 15 residues. Per germline, CDR1 SGHDT and CDR2 YYEEEE. The specimen was peripheral blood, collected 28 days after the second AZD1222 dose. V and J are TRBV5-6 and TRBJ1-2; TRBD1 matches at 9 bases. This clonotype was sampled from an adult who received the AZD1222 COVID-19 vaccine. CDR3 protein: CASRLGGTGIYGYTF. DNA of the CDR3: TGTGCCAGCAGGTTGGGAGGGACAGGGATCTATGGCTACACCTTC.